This T cell receptor (beta chain) was retrieved from a study of cytotoxic CD8 clonotypes in ibrutinib-treated CLL. Overall study: The response samples were taken once patients had been treated for a median of about 12 months, range 6 to 36.

Generated by immunoSEQ multiplex PCR, the TCRdb table keeps only in-frame clones and is missing some. The sample includes 9,000 to 13,000 clones, 79% seen only once; the top ten take 15% to 20%. The CDR3 has 14 residues. Germline CDR1 and CDR2: SGHRS and YFSETQ. V was clipped by 0 bases and J by 2 bases, with 6 bases between them. Findings of the study overall: Stable or contracted on treatment, public clonotypes were also uncommon. Clonality went up at ibrutinib response and then declined back toward baseline at progression.

Note on this clone: Its specificity is not known.

This chain uses TRBV5-1 with TRBJ2-1; the D is unclear. This TCR came from a human donor with chronic lymphocytic leukemia. Sample: PBMCs, taken at disease progression, from a patient treated with ibrutinib. CDR3 in amino acids: CASSLEAPYNEQFF. Here the CDR3 DNA reads TGCGCCAGCAGCTTGGAGGCCCCCTACAATGAGCAGTTCTTC.